The TCR beta chain described here comes from a study of TIL therapy for anti-PD-1-resistant metastatic lung cancer. Turning to the study itself: Patients had a median age of around 56 years (range roughly 35-80). Most patients had lung adenocarcinoma; a handful of tumors were EGFR-mutant, two ALK-rearranged; half smoked currently or formerly. Tumors carried a median about 1.5 non-synonymous mutations per megabase.

Stated time point: pre-treatment sample, taken before nivolumab and TIL therapy. The tumor samples were excised metastases, mostly pleural nodules or supraclavicular lymph nodes. The libraries were made with immunoSEQ v3. Survey-level samples got approximately 2 million read pairs; deep-level samples got about 5-6.5 million. Produced via immunoSEQ multiplex PCR; TCRdb's table is partial and in-frame only. The sample shows approximately 95,000 clones, roughly two thirds of them seen only once. The specimen was tumor tissue, collected at baseline. This TCR came from a person aged 25 to 79 with non-small cell lung cancer.

In nucleotides, the CDR3 is TGTGCCAGCAGTTTTAAAGGGGGCAGATTTGGGCTCAATCAGCCCCAGCATTTT. Translated, it gives CASSFKGGRFGLNQPQHF. V gene TRBV28 combines with J gene TRBJ1-5, with TRBD1 matching 7 bases. The junction had 14 bases not matched to a gene; V was cut back by 3 bases and J by 3 bases. This CDR3 region has 18 residues. Germline-derived CDR1 and CDR2 are MDHEN and SYDVKM.